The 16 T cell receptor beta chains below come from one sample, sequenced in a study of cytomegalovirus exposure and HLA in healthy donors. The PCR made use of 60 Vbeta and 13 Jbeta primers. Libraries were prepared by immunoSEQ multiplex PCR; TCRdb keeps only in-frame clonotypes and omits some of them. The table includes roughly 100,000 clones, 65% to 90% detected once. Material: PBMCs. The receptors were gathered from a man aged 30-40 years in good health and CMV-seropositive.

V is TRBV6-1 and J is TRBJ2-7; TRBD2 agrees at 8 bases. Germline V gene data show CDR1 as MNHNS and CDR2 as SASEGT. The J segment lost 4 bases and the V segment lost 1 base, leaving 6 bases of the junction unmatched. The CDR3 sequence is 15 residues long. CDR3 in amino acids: CASSEETGGWYEQYF. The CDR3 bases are TGTGCCAGCAGTGAAGAGACGGGGGGGTGGTACGAGCAGTACTTC.

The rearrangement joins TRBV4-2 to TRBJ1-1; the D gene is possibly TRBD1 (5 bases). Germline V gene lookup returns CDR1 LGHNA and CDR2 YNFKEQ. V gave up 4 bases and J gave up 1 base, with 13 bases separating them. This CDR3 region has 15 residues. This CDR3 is CASSPTFGQNTEAFF. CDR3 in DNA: TGTGCCAGCAGCCCCACCTTTGGACAGAACACTGAAGCTTTCTTT.

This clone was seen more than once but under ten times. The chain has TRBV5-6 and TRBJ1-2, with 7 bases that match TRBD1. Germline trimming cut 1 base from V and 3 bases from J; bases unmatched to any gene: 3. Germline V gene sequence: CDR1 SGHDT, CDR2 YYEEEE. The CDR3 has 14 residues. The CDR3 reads CASSLKDRYYGYTF. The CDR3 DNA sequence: TGTGCCAGCAGCTTGAAGGACAGGTACTATGGCTACACCTTC.

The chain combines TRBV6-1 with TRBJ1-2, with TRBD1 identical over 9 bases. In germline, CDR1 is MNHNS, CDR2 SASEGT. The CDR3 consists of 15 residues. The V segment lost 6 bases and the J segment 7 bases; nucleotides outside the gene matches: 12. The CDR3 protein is CASRLRDRVESGYTF. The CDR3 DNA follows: TGTGCCAGCAGGCTCCGGGACAGGGTGGAGAGTGGCTACACCTTC.

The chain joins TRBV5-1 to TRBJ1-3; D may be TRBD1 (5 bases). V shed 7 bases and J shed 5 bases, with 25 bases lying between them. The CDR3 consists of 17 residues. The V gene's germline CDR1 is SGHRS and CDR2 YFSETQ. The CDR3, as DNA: TGCGCCAGCCCTATAGGACGACAGACCACTTACCGAAACACCATATATTTT. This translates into CASPIGRQTTYRNTIYF.

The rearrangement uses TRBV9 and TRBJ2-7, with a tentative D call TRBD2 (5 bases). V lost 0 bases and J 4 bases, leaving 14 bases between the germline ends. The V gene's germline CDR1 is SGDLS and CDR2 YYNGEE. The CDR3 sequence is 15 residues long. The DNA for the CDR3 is TGTGCCAGCAGCGTAGGGGGAAAACGGGGTTACGAGCAGTACTTC. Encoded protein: CASSVGGKRGYEQYF.

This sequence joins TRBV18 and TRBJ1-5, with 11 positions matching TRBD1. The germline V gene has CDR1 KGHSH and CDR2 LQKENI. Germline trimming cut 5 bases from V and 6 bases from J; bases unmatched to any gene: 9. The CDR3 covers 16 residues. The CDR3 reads CASSYGQGALGQPQHF. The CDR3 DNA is TGTGCCAGCTCATACGGACAGGGGGCCTTGGGTCAGCCCCAGCATTTT.

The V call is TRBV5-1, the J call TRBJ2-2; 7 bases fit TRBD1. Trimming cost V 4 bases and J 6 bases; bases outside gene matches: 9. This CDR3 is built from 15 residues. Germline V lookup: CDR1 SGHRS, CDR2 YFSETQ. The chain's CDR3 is CASSLITGAAGELFF. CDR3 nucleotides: TGCGCCAGCAGCCTAATTACAGGGGCGGCCGGGGAGCTGTTTTTT.

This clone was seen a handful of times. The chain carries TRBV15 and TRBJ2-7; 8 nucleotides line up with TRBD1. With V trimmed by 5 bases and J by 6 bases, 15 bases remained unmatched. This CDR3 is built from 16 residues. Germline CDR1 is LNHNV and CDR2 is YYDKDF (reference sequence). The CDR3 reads CATSAEWTGTSSEQYF. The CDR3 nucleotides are TGTGCCACCAGCGCGGAGTGGACAGGGACCAGTTCCGAGCAGTACTTC.

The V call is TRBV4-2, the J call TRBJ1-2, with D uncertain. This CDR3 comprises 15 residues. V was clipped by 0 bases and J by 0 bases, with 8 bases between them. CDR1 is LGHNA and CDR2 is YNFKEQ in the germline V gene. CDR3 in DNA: TGTGCCAGCAGCCAAGATGCGGGGTCTAACTATGGCTACACCTTC. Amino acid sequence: CASSQDAGSNYGYTF.

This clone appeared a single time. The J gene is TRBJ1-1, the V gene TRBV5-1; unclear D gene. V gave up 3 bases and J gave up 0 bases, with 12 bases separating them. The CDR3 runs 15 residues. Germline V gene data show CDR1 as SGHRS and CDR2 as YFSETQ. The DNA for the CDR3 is TGCGCCAGCAGCTCTCGCCCCGGGATGAACACTGAAGCTTTCTTT. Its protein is CASSSRPGMNTEAFF. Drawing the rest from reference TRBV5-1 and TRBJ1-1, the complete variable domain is KAGVTQTPRYLIKTRGQQVTLSCSPISGHRSVSWYQQTPGQGLQFLFEYFSETQRNKGNFPGRFSGRQFSNSRSEMNVSTLELGDSALYLCASSSRPGMNTEAFFGQGTRLTVV.

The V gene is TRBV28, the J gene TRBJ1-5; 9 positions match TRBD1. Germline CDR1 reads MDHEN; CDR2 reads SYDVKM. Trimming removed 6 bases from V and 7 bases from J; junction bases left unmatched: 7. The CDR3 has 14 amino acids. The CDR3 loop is CASSAGQGRQPQHF. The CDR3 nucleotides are TGTGCCAGCAGCGCGGGACAGGGTAGGCAGCCCCAGCATTTT. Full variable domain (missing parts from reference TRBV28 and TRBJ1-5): DVKVTQSSRYLVKRTGEKVFLECVQDMDHENMFWYRQDPGLGLRLIYFSYDVKMKEKGDIPEGYSVSREKKERFSLILESASTNQTSMYLCASSAGQGRQPQHFGDGTRLSIL.

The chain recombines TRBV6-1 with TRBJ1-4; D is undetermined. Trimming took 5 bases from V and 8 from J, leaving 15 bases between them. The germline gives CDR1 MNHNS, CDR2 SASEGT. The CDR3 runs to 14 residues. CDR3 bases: TGTGCCAGCAGTCTCCGCGGGGTTGAGGAAAAACTGTTTTTT. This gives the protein CASSLRGVEEKLFF.

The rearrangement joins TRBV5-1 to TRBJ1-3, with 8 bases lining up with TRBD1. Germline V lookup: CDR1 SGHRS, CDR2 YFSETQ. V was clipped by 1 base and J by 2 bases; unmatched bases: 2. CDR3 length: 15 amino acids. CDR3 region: CASSLTTGAGNTIYF. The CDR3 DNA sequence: TGCGCCAGCAGCTTGACGACAGGGGCTGGAAACACCATATATTTT.

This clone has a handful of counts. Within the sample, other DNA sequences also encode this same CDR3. The CDR3, as DNA: TGTGCCAGCAGTGAAAGTCCCAGCTCTGGAAACACCATATATTTT. This encodes CASSESPSSGNTIYF. This sequence joins TRBV2 and TRBJ1-3; no definite D call. The CDR3 runs 15 residues. V lost 2 bases, J lost 0 bases, and 8 bases lay in between. Germline CDR1 is SNHLY and CDR2 is FYNNEI. Full variable domain (rest looked up from reference TRBV2 and TRBJ1-3): EPEVTQTPSHQVTQMGQEVILRCVPISNHLYFYWYRQILGQKVEFLVSFYNNEISEKSEIFDDQFSVERPDGSNFTLKIRSTKLEDSAMYFCASSESPSSGNTIYFGEGSWLTVV.

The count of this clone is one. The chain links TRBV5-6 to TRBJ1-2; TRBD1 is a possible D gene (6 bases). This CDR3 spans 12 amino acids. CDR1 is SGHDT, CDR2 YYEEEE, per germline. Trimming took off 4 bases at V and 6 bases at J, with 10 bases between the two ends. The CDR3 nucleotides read TGTGCCAGCAGCAGAGACAGGAATGGCTACACCTTC. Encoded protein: CASSRDRNGYTF. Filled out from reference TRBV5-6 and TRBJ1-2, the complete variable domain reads DAGVTQSPTHLIKTRGQQVTLRCSPKSGHDTVSWYQQALGQGPQFIFQYYEEEERQRGNFPDRFSGHQFPNYSSELNVNALLLGDSALYLCASSRDRNGYTFGSGTRLTVV.